This entry describes one T cell receptor (beta chain). Its cognate antigen is unknown. The CDR3 consists of 16 residues. CDR1 SGHRS and CDR2 YFSETQ come from the germline V gene. With 3 bases clipped from V and 6 bases from J, the junction kept 14 bases outside the gene matches. The method was immunoSEQ multiplex PCR; TCRdb's version includes in-frame clones alone and lacks a portion of them. The sample includes tens of thousands of clones, 85% of them seen just once. Regarding time point: after neoadjuvant nivolumab, at surgical resection. The data stem from a study of neoadjuvant anti-PD-1 for oral cavity cancer. Study in general: Before surgery, most patients got three to four biweekly 3 mg/kg nivolumab doses.

The study, taken as a whole, reports: Each response group had just a few patients in TCR analyses.

The source of this sequence is a person between 35 and 79 years old with oral cavity squamous cell carcinoma. V and J are TRBV5-1 and TRBJ2-7; 8 bases match TRBD1. This material consisted of PBMCs, taken after nivolumab (anti-PD-1) treatment. This CDR3 is CASSSRLGQEPAEQYF. Written as DNA, the CDR3 is TGCGCCAGCAGCTCCCGACTGGGACAGGAGCCCGCCGAGCAGTACTTC.